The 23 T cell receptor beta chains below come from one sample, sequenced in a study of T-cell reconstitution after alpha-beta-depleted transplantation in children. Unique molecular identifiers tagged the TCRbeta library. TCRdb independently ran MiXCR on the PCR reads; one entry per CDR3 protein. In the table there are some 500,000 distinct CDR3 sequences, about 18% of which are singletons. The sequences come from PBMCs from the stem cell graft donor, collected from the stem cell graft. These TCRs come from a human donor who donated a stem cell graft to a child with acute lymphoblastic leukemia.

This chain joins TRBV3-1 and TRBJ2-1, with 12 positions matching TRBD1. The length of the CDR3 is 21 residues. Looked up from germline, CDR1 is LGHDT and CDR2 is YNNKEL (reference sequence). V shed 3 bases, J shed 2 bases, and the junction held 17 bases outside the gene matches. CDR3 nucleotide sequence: TGTGCCAGCAGCCACCCCGTTCGGGACAGGGGGCCAGGGTGGACCTACAATGAGCAGTTCTTC. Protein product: CASSHPVRDRGPGWTYNEQFF.

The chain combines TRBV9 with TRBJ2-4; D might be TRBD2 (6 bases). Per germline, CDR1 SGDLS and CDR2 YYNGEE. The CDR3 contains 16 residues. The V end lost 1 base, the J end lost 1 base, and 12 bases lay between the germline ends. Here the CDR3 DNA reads TGTGCCAGCAGCGTAAGGAGGGTTACTGCCAAAAACATTCAGTACTTC. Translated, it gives CASSVRRVTAKNIQYF.

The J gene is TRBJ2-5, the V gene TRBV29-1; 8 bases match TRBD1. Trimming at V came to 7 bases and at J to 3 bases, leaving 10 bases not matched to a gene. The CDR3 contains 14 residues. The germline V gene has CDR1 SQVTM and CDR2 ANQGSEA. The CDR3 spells CSAVGQGGEETQYF. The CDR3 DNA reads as TGCAGCGCCGTCGGACAGGGAGGTGAAGAGACCCAGTACTTC.

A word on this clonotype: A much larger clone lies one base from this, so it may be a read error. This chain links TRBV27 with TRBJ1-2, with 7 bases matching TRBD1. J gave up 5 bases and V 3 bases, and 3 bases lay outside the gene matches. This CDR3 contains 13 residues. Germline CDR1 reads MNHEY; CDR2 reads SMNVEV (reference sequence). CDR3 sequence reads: CASSFGTEYGYTF. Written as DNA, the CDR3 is TGTGCCAGCAGTTTCGGGACAGAGTATGGCTACACCTTC.

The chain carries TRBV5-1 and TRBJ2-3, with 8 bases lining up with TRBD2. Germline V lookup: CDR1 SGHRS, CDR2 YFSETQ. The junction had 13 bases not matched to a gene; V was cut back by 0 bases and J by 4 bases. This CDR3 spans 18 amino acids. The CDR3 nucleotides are TGCGCCAGCAGCTTGGGCGCAGAAGCGGGAGCCTTATCAGATACGCAGTATTTT. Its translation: CASSLGAEAGALSDTQYF.

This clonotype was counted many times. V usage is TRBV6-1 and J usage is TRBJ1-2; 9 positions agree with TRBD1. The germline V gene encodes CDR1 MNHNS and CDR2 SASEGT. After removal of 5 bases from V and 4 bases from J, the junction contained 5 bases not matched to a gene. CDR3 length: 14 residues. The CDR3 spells CASSRTGGAYGYTF. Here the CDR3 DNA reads TGTGCCAGCAGTCGAACAGGGGGCGCCTATGGCTACACCTTC.

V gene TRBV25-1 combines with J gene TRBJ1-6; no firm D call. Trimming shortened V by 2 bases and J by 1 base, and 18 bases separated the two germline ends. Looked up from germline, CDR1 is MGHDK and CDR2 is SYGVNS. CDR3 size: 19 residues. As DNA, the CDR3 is TGTGCCAGCAGTGAAAACAGACCGTGGATTGGGTCCTATAATTCACCCCTCCACTTT. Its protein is CASSENRPWIGSYNSPLHF.

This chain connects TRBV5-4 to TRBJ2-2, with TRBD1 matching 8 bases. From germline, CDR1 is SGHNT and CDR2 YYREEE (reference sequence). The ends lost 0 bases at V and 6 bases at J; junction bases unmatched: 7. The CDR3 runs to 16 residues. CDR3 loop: CASSLGDRQIAGELFF. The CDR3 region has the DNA TGTGCCAGCAGCTTGGGGGACAGGCAAATAGCCGGGGAGCTGTTTTTT.

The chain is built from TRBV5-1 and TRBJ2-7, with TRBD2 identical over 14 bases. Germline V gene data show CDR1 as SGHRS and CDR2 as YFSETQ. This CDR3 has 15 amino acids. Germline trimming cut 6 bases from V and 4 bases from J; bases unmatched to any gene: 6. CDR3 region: CASTRGTSGRYEQYF. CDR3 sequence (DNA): TGCGCCAGCACCCGCGGGACTAGCGGGAGATACGAGCAGTACTTC.

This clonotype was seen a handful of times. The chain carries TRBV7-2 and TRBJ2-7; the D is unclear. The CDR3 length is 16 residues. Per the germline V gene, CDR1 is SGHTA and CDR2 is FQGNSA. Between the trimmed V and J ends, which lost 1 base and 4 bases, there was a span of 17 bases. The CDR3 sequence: CASSLGRPGLGYEQYF. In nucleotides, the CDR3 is TGTGCCAGCAGCTTAGGACGGCCGGGTCTTGGATACGAGCAGTACTTC.

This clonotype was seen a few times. In nucleotides, the CDR3 is TGCGCCAGCAGCCCCCAGGGGAGGAGCACTGAAGCTTTCTTT. Residues: CASSPQGRSTEAFF. The V and J genes are TRBV5-1 and TRBJ1-1, with D maybe TRBD1 (6 bases). Trimming took 4 bases from V and 4 from J, leaving 14 bases between them. This CDR3 is built from 14 residues. Germline V gene sequence: CDR1 SGHRS, CDR2 YFSETQ.

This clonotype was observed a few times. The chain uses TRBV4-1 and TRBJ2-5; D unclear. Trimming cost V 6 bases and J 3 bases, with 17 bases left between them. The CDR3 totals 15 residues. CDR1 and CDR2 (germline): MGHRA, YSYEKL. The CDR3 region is CASSRIGGLKETQYF. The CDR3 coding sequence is TGCGCCAGCAGTCGTATTGGCGGCTTAAAAGAGACCCAGTACTTC.

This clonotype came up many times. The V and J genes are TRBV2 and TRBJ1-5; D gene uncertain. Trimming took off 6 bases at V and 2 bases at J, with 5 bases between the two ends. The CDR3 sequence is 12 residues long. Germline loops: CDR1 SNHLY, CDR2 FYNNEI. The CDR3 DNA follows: TGTGCCAGCAGCGTGGGCAATCAGCCCCAGCATTTT. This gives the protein CASSVGNQPQHF.

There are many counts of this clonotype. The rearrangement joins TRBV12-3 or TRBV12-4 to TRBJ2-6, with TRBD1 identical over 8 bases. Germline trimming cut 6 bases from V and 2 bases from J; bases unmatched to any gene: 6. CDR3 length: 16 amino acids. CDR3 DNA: TGTGCCAGCAGGGCGACAGGGGTGACTGGGGCCAACGTCCTGACTTTC. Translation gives CASRATGVTGANVLTF.

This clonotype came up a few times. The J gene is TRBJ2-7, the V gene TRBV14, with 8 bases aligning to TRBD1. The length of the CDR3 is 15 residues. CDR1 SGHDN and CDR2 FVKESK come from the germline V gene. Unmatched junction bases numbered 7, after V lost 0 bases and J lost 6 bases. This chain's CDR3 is CASSQEDRDRFEQYF. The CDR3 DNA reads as TGTGCCAGCAGCCAAGAGGACAGGGATCGATTCGAGCAGTACTTC.

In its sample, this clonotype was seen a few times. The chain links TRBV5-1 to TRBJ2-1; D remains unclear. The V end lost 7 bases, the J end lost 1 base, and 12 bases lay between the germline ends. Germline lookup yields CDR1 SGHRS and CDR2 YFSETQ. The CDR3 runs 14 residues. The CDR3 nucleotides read TGCGCCAGCGCCCTGGCAGGTTCCTACAATGAGCAGTTCTTC. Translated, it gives CASALAGSYNEQFF.

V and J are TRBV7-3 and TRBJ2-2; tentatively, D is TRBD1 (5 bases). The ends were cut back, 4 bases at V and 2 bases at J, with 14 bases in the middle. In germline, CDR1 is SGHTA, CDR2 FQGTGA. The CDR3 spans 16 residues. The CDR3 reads CASSYPGRSNTGELFF. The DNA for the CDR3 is TGTGCCAGCAGCTACCCAGGGCGGAGTAACACCGGGGAGCTGTTTTTT.

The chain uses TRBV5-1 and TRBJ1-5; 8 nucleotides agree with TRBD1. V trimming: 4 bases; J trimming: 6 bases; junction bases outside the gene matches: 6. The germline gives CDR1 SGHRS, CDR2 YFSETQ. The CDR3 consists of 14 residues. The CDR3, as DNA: TGCGCCAGCAGCCCAGGGGGCCCGGGTCAGCCCCAGCATTTT. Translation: CASSPGGPGQPQHF.

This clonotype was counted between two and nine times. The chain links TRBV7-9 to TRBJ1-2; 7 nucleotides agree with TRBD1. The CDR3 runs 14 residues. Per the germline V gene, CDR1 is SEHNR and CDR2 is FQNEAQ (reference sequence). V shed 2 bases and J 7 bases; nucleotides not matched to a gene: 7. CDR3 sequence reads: CASSLSGTVGGYTF. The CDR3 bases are TGTGCCAGCAGCTTATCAGGGACAGTCGGTGGCTACACCTTC.

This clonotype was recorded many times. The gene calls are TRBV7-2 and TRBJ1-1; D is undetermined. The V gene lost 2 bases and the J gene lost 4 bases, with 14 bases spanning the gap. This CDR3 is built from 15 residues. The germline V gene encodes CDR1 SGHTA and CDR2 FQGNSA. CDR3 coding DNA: TGTGCCAGCAGCTTATTGCGTGGGAGCGGCACTGAAGCTTTCTTT. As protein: CASSLLRGSGTEAFF.

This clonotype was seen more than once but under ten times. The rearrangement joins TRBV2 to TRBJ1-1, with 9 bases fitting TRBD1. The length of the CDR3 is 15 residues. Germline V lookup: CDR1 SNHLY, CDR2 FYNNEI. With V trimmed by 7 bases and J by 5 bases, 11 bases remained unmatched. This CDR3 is CASTAPGQGFTEAFF. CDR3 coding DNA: TGTGCCAGCACCGCCCCGGGACAGGGATTTACTGAAGCTTTCTTT. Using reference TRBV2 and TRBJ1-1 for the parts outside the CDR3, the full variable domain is EPEVTQTPSHQVTQMGQEVILRCVPISNHLYFYWYRQILGQKVEFLVSFYNNEISEKSEIFDDQFSVERPDGSNFTLKIRSTKLEDSAMYFCASTAPGQGFTEAFFGQGTRLTVV.

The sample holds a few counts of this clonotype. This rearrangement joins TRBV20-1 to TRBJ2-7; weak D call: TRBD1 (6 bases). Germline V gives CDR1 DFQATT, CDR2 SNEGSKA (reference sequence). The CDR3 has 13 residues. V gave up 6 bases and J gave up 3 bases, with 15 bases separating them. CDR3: CSAETGKVYEQYF. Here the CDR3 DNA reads TGCAGTGCCGAAACAGGGAAGGTCTACGAGCAGTACTTC.

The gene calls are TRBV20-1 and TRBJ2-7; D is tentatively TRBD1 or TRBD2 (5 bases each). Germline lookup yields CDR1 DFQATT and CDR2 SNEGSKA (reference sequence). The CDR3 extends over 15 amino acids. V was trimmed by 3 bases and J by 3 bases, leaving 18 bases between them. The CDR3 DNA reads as TGCAGTGCTAGTGGGTGGAGGTCAGGGAGCTACGAGCAGTACTTC. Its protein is CSASGWRSGSYEQYF.